The 25 T cell receptor beta chains listed next were all sequenced from one sample in a study of blood T cell repertoires in COVID-19. Sequenced by immunoSEQ multiplex PCR; TCRdb stores in-frame clones only, minus some. The sample holds 35,000 to 45,000 clones; 80% to 90% are singletons and the top ten take about 5.5%. The material sequenced was peripheral blood. Receptors originate from a middle-aged man with active COVID-19.

The J gene is TRBJ2-2, the V gene TRBV27; 9 bases map to TRBD1. CDR1 MNHEY and CDR2 SMNVEV come from the germline V gene (reference sequence). The CDR3 runs to 20 residues. V shed 3 bases and J 6 bases; nucleotides not matched to a gene: 20. The DNA of the CDR3 is TGTGCCAGCAGTTTCTATTCCTCTTCGACAGGGGGTGGAAGGGCCGGGGAGCTGTTTTTT. Its protein is CASSFYSSSTGGGRAGELFF.

V usage is TRBV5-6 and J usage is TRBJ1-5, with a possible D match to TRBD1 (6 bases). V was shortened by 1 base and J by 5 bases, with 16 bases between the two germline ends. This CDR3 spans 16 amino acids. Germline lookup yields CDR1 SGHDT and CDR2 YYEEEE. This CDR3 is CASSLPNREEDQPQHF. The CDR3 coding sequence is TGTGCCAGCAGCTTGCCTAACAGGGAAGAGGATCAGCCCCAGCATTTT.

The chain combines TRBV7-8 with TRBJ2-1; tentative D call: TRBD2 (5 bases). The V gene lost 4 bases and the J gene lost 7 bases, with 11 bases spanning the gap. The CDR3 sequence is 13 residues long. CDR1 and CDR2 (germline): SGHVS, FQNEAQ. CDR3 DNA: TGTGCCAGCAGCTCAGAACTAGGAAATGAGCAGTTCTTC. Translated: CASSSELGNEQFF.

CDR3 protein: CASSLEGASYNEQFF. For the CDR3, the DNA is TGTGCCAGCAGTTTAGAGGGGGCCTCCTACAATGAGCAGTTCTTC. The chain couples TRBV27 to TRBJ2-1, with TRBD1 matching over 7 bases. V lost 2 bases and J lost 0; bases outside the gene matches: 1. Germline V gene lookup returns CDR1 MNHEY and CDR2 SMNVEV (reference sequence). CDR3 size: 15 residues.

The chain links TRBV29-1 to TRBJ2-3, with unresolved D. CDR1 and CDR2 (germline): SQVTM, ANQGSEA. V lost 3 bases to trimming and J lost 2 bases, with 9 bases between them. CDR3 length equals 13 residues. In nucleotides, the CDR3 is TGCAGCGTTGAGTCACCTATCACAGATACGCAGTATTTT. Translation: CSVESPITDTQYF.

The rearrangement joins TRBV15 to TRBJ2-5; 8 bases line up with TRBD2. This CDR3 is 14 amino acids long. Losses at the gene ends were 3 bases for V and 5 bases for J; bases not matched to a gene: 5. Germline V gene lookup returns CDR1 LNHNV and CDR2 YYDKDF (reference sequence). The CDR3 nucleotides are TGTGCCACCAGCAGTCCAGCGGGAGCGGAGACCCAGTACTTC. Protein product: CATSSPAGAETQYF.

J is TRBJ2-1 and V is TRBV18; 8 nucleotides agree with TRBD2. Germline-derived CDR1 and CDR2 are KGHSH and LQKENI. V gave up 3 bases and J gave up 5 bases; unmatched junction bases: 3. This CDR3 region has 14 residues. CDR3 in DNA: TGTGCCAGCTCACCCGGGACTAGGGACAATGAGCAGTTCTTC. Its protein is CASSPGTRDNEQFF.

This chain uses TRBV3-1 (or the pseudogene TRBV3-2) with TRBJ1-1; possibly TRBD1 for D (5 bases). The CDR3 sequence is 14 residues long. Per germline, CDR1 LGHDT and CDR2 YNNKEL (reference sequence). Deletions cut 4 bases from V and 5 bases from J, with 14 bases between. Written as DNA, the CDR3 is TGTGCCAGCAGCCTATTCGGGGGGAGGACTGAAGCTTTCTTT. Its protein is CASSLFGGRTEAFF.

The chain is built from TRBV19 and TRBJ1-2; TRBD1 is a possible D gene (5 bases). Germline CDR1 LNHDA, CDR2 SQIVND (reference sequence). This CDR3 has 17 residues. Trimming pared 3 bases from V and 0 bases from J, leaving 17 bases between. This chain's CDR3 is CASSMPTRDAANYGYTF. CDR3 sequence (DNA): TGTGCCAGTAGTATGCCGACGCGGGACGCCGCTAACTATGGCTACACCTTC. The full variable domain, in which reference TRBV19 and TRBJ1-2 provide the parts outside the CDR3, is DGGITQSPKYLFRKEGQNVTLSCEQNLNHDAMYWYRQDPGQGLRLIYYSQIVNDFQKGDIAEGYSVSREKKESFPLTVTSAQKNPTAFYLCASSMPTRDAANYGYTFGSGTRLTVV.

The chain carries TRBV6-1 and TRBJ2-2; TRBD2 agrees at 8 bases. The CDR3 covers 18 residues. Germline values: CDR1 MNHNS, CDR2 SASEGT. V was clipped by 4 bases and J by 5 bases; unmatched bases: 15. The CDR3 here is CASSGGEREKGRTGELFF. The CDR3 DNA reads TGTGCCAGCAGTGGGGGGGAGCGGGAGAAGGGTCGGACCGGGGAGCTGTTTTTT.

CDR3 bases: TGCGCCAGCAGCCATGGACAGAATCAGCCCCAGCATTTT. Translation gives CASSHGQNQPQHF. V and J are TRBV4-1 and TRBJ1-5; the D gene is possibly TRBD1 (6 bases). CDR3 size: 13 residues. The germline CDR1 and CDR2 sequences are MGHRA and YSYEKL. The V and J ends lost 3 bases and 4 bases respectively, with 7 bases between them.

The CDR3 spells CASSQVTGPPYEQYF. Here the CDR3 DNA reads TGCGCCAGCAGCCAAGTAACAGGGCCCCCCTACGAGCAGTACTTC. The chain employs TRBV4-1 and TRBJ2-7; weak D call: TRBD1 (6 bases). V was pared by 1 base and J by 2 bases, with 12 bases between. This CDR3 is built from 15 residues. Looked up from germline, CDR1 is MGHRA and CDR2 is YSYEKL.

The CDR3 loop reads CSANRGQGDGYTF. DNA for the CDR3: TGCAGCGCAAACCGGGGACAGGGCGATGGCTACACCTTC. This chain joins TRBV29-1 and TRBJ1-2, with 9 bases fitting TRBD1. CDR1 and CDR2 from the germline V gene are SQVTM and ANQGSEA. Unmatched junction bases numbered 9, after V lost 7 bases and J lost 6 bases. The CDR3 consists of 13 residues. Drawing the rest from reference TRBV29-1 and TRBJ1-2, the complete variable domain is SAVISQKPSRDICQRGTSLTIQCQVDSQVTMMFWYRQQPGQSLTLIATANQGSEATYESGFVIDKFPISRPNLTFSTLTVSNMSPEDSSIYLCSANRGQGDGYTFGSGTRLTVV.

The chain joins TRBV18 to TRBJ2-7; 7 bases align to TRBD2. The germline V gene encodes CDR1 KGHSH and CDR2 LQKENI. The CDR3 spans 13 residues. J lost 7 bases, V lost 0 bases, and 3 bases had no gene match. The CDR3 nucleotides are TGTGCCAGCTCACCACCCCTAGCGGATGAGCAGTACTTC. This codes for CASSPPLADEQYF.

In this sample, this clone turned up a few times. This sequence joins TRBV7-3 and TRBJ1-1; weak D call: TRBD1 (5 bases). The V end lost 5 bases, the J end lost 1 base, and 11 bases lay between the germline ends. The CDR3 extends over 14 amino acids. Germline loops: CDR1 SGHTA, CDR2 FQGTGA. The CDR3 is CASSPGHSNTEAFF. As DNA, the CDR3 is TGTGCCAGCAGCCCCGGACACTCGAACACTGAAGCTTTCTTT.

This rearrangement joins TRBV9 to TRBJ2-1, with a tentative D call TRBD2 (6 bases). V was clipped by 2 bases and J by 8 bases, with 14 bases between them. The germline V gene has CDR1 SGDLS and CDR2 YYNGEE. This CDR3 contains 14 residues. CDR3 coding DNA: TGTGCCAGCAGCGTTCTATCCGGGAGAGATGAGCAGTTCTTC. It encodes CASSVLSGRDEQFF.

V gene TRBV28 combines with J gene TRBJ2-1, with 9 bases lining up with TRBD2. The germline V gene encodes CDR1 MDHEN and CDR2 SYDVKM. This CDR3 spans 15 amino acids. J gave up 5 bases and V 3 bases, and 5 bases lay outside the gene matches. CDR3 in DNA: TGTGCCAGCAGTTTGTTGAGACTAGCGGACAATGAGCAGTTCTTC. This encodes CASSLLRLADNEQFF.

Relative to its sample, this clone is medium-sized. V and J are TRBV12-3 or TRBV12-4 and TRBJ1-5; maybe TRBD1 (5 bases). The V gene lost 9 bases and the J gene lost 2 bases, with 11 bases spanning the gap. The CDR3 totals 13 residues. Here the CDR3 reads CASKDSRNQPQHF. DNA of the CDR3: TGTGCCAGTAAAGACAGCCGCAATCAGCCCCAGCATTTT.

The V call is TRBV5-1, the J call TRBJ1-1, with TRBD1 as a possible D gene (5 bases). The CDR3 loop spans 13 amino acids. Germline CDR1 and CDR2: SGHRS and YFSETQ. The V and J ends lost 5 bases and 2 bases respectively, with 10 bases between them. The CDR3 nucleotides read TGCGCCAGCAGGACACAGGAAAACACTGAAGCTTTCTTT. Translation: CASRTQENTEAFF. The full variable domain, completed using reference TRBV5-1 and TRBJ1-1, is KAGVTQTPRYLIKTRGQQVTLSCSPISGHRSVSWYQQTPGQGLQFLFEYFSETQRNKGNFPGRFSGRQFSNSRSEMNVSTLELGDSALYLCASRTQENTEAFFGQGTRLTVV.

This chain joins TRBV7-6 and TRBJ1-5; D ambiguous. The V gene lost 1 base and the J gene lost 6 bases, with 7 bases spanning the gap. Germline CDR1 and CDR2: SGHVS and FNYEAQ. The CDR3 length is 13 residues. The CDR3 DNA reads TGTGCCAGCAGCTTAGAAGGCGGTCAGCCCCAGCATTTT. Amino acids: CASSLEGGQPQHF.

A remark on this clone: This sample also contains other DNA sequences that code for the same CDR3. This chain links TRBV9 with TRBJ2-1, with TRBD2 matching 7 bases. The germline V gene has CDR1 SGDLS and CDR2 YYNGEE. This CDR3 comprises 15 residues. Unmatched junction bases numbered 6, after V lost 3 bases and J lost 3 bases. The CDR3 DNA reads TGTGCCAGCAGCGGTGCAGGCGGGGGCTACAATGAGCAGTTCTTC. Amino acid sequence: CASSGAGGGYNEQFF.

V gene TRBV29-1 combines with J gene TRBJ2-2; D uncertain. The ends were cut back, 7 bases at V and 3 bases at J, with 6 bases in the middle. Germline V gene data show CDR1 as SQVTM and CDR2 as ANQGSEA. The CDR3 spans 11 residues. CDR3 sequence: CSDLYTGELFF. The CDR3 DNA sequence: TGCAGCGACCTATACACCGGGGAGCTGTTTTTT.

V and J are TRBV18 and TRBJ2-2; TRBD1 matches at 11 bases. The V and J ends lost 5 bases and 3 bases, in that order; junction bases with no gene match: 5. The CDR3 consists of 16 residues. Looked up from germline, CDR1 is KGHSH and CDR2 is LQKENI. This CDR3 reads CASSSPGQGDTGELFF. The CDR3 DNA is TGTGCCAGCTCAAGCCCGGGACAGGGGGACACCGGGGAGCTGTTTTTT.

This sequence joins TRBV6-2 or TRBV6-3 and TRBJ2-4, with 7 bases lining up with TRBD2. The CDR3 is 12 residues long. Trimming took 5 bases from V and 9 from J; bases not matched to a gene: 4. The germline gives CDR1 MNHEY, CDR2 SVGEGT. The CDR3 region is CASSPGGGIQYF. CDR3 nucleotides: TGTGCCAGCAGTCCGGGGGGTGGCATTCAGTACTTC.

This chain uses TRBV5-4 with TRBJ2-4; D may be TRBD2 (5 bases). Germline V CDR1 and CDR2: SGHNT, YYREEE (reference sequence). This CDR3 contains 17 residues. The V end was cut by 5 bases, the J end by 0 bases, with 18 bases between. The CDR3 bases are TGTGCCAGCAGTCGGAACCGGAGGCAACTAGCCAAAAACATTCAGTACTTC. Translated: CASSRNRRQLAKNIQYF.